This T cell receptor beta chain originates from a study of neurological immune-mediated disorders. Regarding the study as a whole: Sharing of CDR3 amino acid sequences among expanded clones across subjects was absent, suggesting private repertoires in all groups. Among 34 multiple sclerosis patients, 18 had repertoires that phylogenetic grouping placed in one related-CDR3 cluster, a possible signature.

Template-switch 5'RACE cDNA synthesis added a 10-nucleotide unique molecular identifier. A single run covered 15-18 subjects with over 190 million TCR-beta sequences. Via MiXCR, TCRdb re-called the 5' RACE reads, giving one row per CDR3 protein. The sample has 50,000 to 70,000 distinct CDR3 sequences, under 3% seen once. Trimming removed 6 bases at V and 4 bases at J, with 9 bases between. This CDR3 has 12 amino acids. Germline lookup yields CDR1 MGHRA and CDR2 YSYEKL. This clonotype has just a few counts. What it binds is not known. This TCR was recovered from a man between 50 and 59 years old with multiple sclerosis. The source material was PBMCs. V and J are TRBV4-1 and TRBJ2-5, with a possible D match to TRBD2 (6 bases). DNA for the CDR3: TGCGCCAGCAGTTCCGGGGGAGAGACCCAGTACTTC. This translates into CASSSGGETQYF.